Presented here are 11 T cell receptor beta chains from one specimen sequenced in a study of spatial heterogeneity in lung cancer. The time point was: sample taken at primary tumor resection. General study results and limits: Tumoral mutation counts were tracked by counts of expanded intratumoral alpha and beta TCRs.

From the 5' RACE reads, TCRdb called clonotypes with MiXCR, one entry per CDR3 protein. The sample lists about 6,000 distinct CDR3 sequences; 12% to 15% were seen once. These receptors' targets are unknown. The material was lung tumor tissue, obtained at surgery. The receptors come from a male donor with early-stage non-small cell lung cancer.

In this sample, this clonotype is medium-sized. This beta chain slipped into a library made for alpha chains as a stray read, so its size is not meaningful. This chain links TRBV20-1 with TRBJ1-2; tentative D call: TRBD1 (5 bases). V gave up 0 bases and J gave up 4 bases, with 12 bases separating them. The germline gives CDR1 DFQATT, CDR2 SNEGSKA (reference sequence). The CDR3 is 14 residues long. The CDR3 sequence: CSARDLGTPYGYTF. In nucleotides, the CDR3 is TGCAGTGCTAGAGATTTAGGGACCCCCTATGGCTACACCTTC.

This clonotype was seen only a few times. With the library built for alpha chains, this beta chain is off target and its frequency is not meaningful. This chain links TRBV4-1 with TRBJ1-1; no definite D call. V gave up 4 bases and J gave up 8 bases, with 26 bases separating them. This CDR3 has 17 amino acids. CDR1 and CDR2 from the germline V gene are MGHRA and YSYEKL. CDR3 in DNA: TGCGCCAGCAGCCCCACCGAACCCTACTCAGGAGGACGGGAAGCTTTCTTT. Protein sequence: CASSPTEPYSGGREAFF.

This clonotype showed up many times. This beta chain came through as a stray read in a library set up for alpha chains, and its size says little. The chain employs TRBV27 and TRBJ2-2; D uncertain. Trimming cost V 2 bases and J 1 base, with 5 bases left between them. Per the germline V gene, CDR1 is MNHEY and CDR2 is SMNVEV (reference sequence). This CDR3 has 14 residues. The CDR3 region is CASSLGVNTGELFF. The CDR3, as DNA: TGTGCCAGCAGTTTAGGGGTGAACACCGGGGAGCTGTTTTTT.

This clonotype was seen many times. This beta chain is an unintended read in a library built for alpha chains; its size means little. The chain is built from TRBV5-1 and TRBJ2-3, with a weak D call TRBD2 (6 bases). Germline CDR1 SGHRS, CDR2 YFSETQ. The CDR3 spans 13 residues. Trimming took off 2 bases at V and 5 bases at J, with 9 bases between the two ends. The CDR3 loop reads CASSFPGEDTQYF. The CDR3 bases are TGCGCCAGCAGCTTTCCGGGGGAAGATACGCAGTATTTT.

In its sample, this clonotype is medium-sized. Within a library made for alpha chains, this beta chain is off target, and its count is uninformative. The genes are TRBV6-2 or TRBV6-3 and TRBJ1-5; the D is unclear. The CDR3 contains 16 residues. The germline V gene encodes CDR1 MNHEY and CDR2 SVGEGT. Trimming left V 2 bases short and J 2 bases short, with 13 bases between. The CDR3 region has the DNA TGTGCCAGCAGTTACATAGAGGGCCGGGGCAATCAGCCCCAGCATTTT. Translation: CASSYIEGRGNQPQHF.

This clonotype is medium-sized. This beta chain turned up in a library designed for alpha chains; as an off-target read, its abundance says little. The rearrangement links TRBV4-2 to TRBJ2-3; D gene uncertain. The CDR3 is 13 amino acids. Germline loops: CDR1 LGHNA, CDR2 YNFKEQ. The V end lost 0 bases, the J end lost 10 bases, and 11 bases lay between the germline ends. The CDR3 nucleotides read TGTGCCAGCAGCCAAGAAAGCGCCCGTGCGCAGTATTTT. This codes for CASSQESARAQYF.

This clonotype was found a few times. This beta chain is a stray read from a library made for alpha chains; its abundance is not meaningful. The V gene is TRBV5-1, the J gene TRBJ2-1, with 8 bases lining up with TRBD2. Per the germline V gene, CDR1 is SGHRS and CDR2 is YFSETQ. J lost 4 bases, V lost 3 bases, and 9 bases had no gene match. This CDR3 contains 16 residues. CDR3 nucleotides: TGCGCCAGCAGCTCAGCGAGGAGCGGGGGATACAATGAGCAGTTCTTC. It encodes CASSSARSGGYNEQFF.

This clonotype has only one observation. This beta chain is a stray sequence in a library constructed for alpha chains; its clone size is not meaningful. This sequence joins TRBV5-1 and TRBJ2-1; D ambiguous. CDR3 size: 12 residues. V was shortened by 0 bases and J by 8 bases, with 6 bases between the two germline ends. The V gene's germline CDR1 is SGHRS and CDR2 YFSETQ. CDR3 sequence (DNA): TGCGCCAGCAGCTTGGATTTCGATGAGCAGTTCTTC. It translates to CASSLDFDEQFF.

This clonotype has at least ten counts. A library made for alpha chains picked up this beta chain off target, so its size means little. The rearrangement joins TRBV5-6 to TRBJ1-3; no reliable D call. V gave up 1 base and J gave up 0 bases, with 8 bases separating them. The CDR3 is 15 amino acids. CDR1 is SGHDT, CDR2 YYEEEE, per germline. In DNA, the CDR3 is TGTGCCAGCAGCTTGTACCTGATCTCTGGAAACACCATATATTTT. The encoded protein is CASSLYLISGNTIYF.

This clonotype qualifies as medium-sized. In a library made to pick up alpha chains, this beta chain is a stray read with a size that means little. The chain links TRBV10-3 to TRBJ2-7; TRBD2 matches 7 bases. Unmatched junction bases numbered 4, after V lost 0 bases and J lost 2 bases. The length of the CDR3 is 15 residues. CDR1 is ENHRY and CDR2 is SYGVKD in the germline V gene. The CDR3 DNA is TGTGCCATCAGTGAGTCGATCGGGGGGACCTACGAGCAGTACTTC. Residues: CAISESIGGTYEQYF.

This clonotype was counted only a few times. This beta chain came through as a stray read in a library set up for alpha chains, and its size says little. J is TRBJ2-3 and V is TRBV5-1; TRBD2 might be the D (6 bases). V lost 3 bases, J lost 2 bases, and 28 bases lay in between. Looked up from germline, CDR1 is SGHRS and CDR2 is YFSETQ. There are 20 residues in the CDR3. DNA of the CDR3: TGCGCCAGCAGCTCGATAAGTAGGGCGGGGCGCAACTTTCTCACAGATACGCAGTATTTT. Translation: CASSSISRAGRNFLTDTQYF.